The clone carrying this T cell receptor (beta chain) showed up just a few times. Its antigen is currently unknown. The data belong to a study of human T cells and chemical hapten exposure. For the library, individual cDNA molecules each received unique molecular identifiers. TCRdb passed the RACE reads through MiXCR, listing each CDR3 protein once. The sample lists roughly 260,000 distinct CDR3 sequences, over 8% occurring once. This CDR3 spans 16 amino acids. V lost 2 bases to trimming and J lost 2 bases, with 17 bases between them. Germline V gives CDR1 SGHDT, CDR2 YYEEEE. Broader study findings: Expanded TCR sets contained significantly more large CDR3 similarity clusters than controls.

The time point denotes: pre-sensitization, week 0. Treatment defined: therapeutic diphenylcyclopropenone sensitization with weekly scalp DPC. RNA extraction used unfractionated whole blood as the source of total RNA. This chain links TRBV5-6 with TRBJ2-7; D is undetermined. This sequence was found in a woman between 35 and 50 years old with alopecia areata. Some clones in this sample may be carry-over from other donors' samples. The sample was whole blood, taken in connection with sensitization to the hapten diphenylcyclopropenone (DPC). The chain's CDR3 is CASSFPGRQSPYEQYF. For the CDR3, the DNA is TGTGCCAGCAGCTTTCCAGGTCGGCAGAGTCCCTACGAGCAGTACTTC. The full variable domain, rest sourced from reference TRBV5-6 and TRBJ2-7, is DAGVTQSPTHLIKTRGQQVTLRCSPKSGHDTVSWYQQALGQGPQFIFQYYEEEERQRGNFPDRFSGHQFPNYSSELNVNALLLGDSALYLCASSFPGRQSPYEQYFGPGTRLTVT.